One sample yielded the 24 T cell receptor beta chains listed below, sequenced in a study of OX40 agonist ivuxolimab in advanced cancers. Using immunoSEQ multiplex PCR, the repertoire was profiled, and TCRdb retains in-frame clones only, with some absent. The data hold about 100,000 clones, with around 89% observed a single time. The sequenced sample was CD4+ or CD8+ T cells sorted from blood, obtained in a trial of the OX40 agonist ivuxolimab. All receptors come from an adult with an advanced solid tumor such as melanoma, head and neck, liver or kidney cancer.

The chain is built from TRBV19 and TRBJ2-5, with 9 bases lining up with TRBD1. With V trimmed by 7 bases and J by 4 bases, 1 base remained unmatched. This CDR3 comprises 12 residues. The germline V gene encodes CDR1 LNHDA and CDR2 SQIVND (reference sequence). The CDR3, as DNA: TGTGCCAGTAAGGACAGGGGAGAGACCCAGTACTTC. Protein sequence: CASKDRGETQYF.

J is TRBJ1-2 and V is TRBV27, with a tentative D call TRBD1 (5 bases). Between the trimmed V and J ends, which lost 1 base and 3 bases, there was a span of 15 bases. The CDR3 has 16 residues. Germline CDR1 reads MNHEY; CDR2 reads SMNVEV (reference sequence). CDR3 bases: TGTGCCAGCAGTTTATACGGGGCGGGAGGAGACTATGGCTACACCTTC. As protein: CASSLYGAGGDYGYTF.

J is TRBJ2-1 and V is TRBV29-1, with a weak D call TRBD2 (7 bases). CDR1 is SQVTM, CDR2 ANQGSEA, per germline. CDR3 size: 14 residues. V dropped 4 bases and J dropped 5 bases, with 15 bases sitting between them. The CDR3: CSVVKGGVDNEQFF. The CDR3 DNA reads as TGCAGCGTTGTCAAGGGGGGGGTAGACAATGAGCAGTTCTTC.

This rearrangement joins TRBV27 to TRBJ2-1, with D possibly being TRBD2 (5 bases). The V end was cut by 5 bases, the J end by 8 bases, with 16 bases between. The CDR3 loop spans 14 amino acids. Germline loops: CDR1 MNHEY, CDR2 SMNVEV (reference sequence). CDR3 nucleotide sequence: TGTGCCAGCAGTCCAACACTAGTTTCCGATGAGCAGTTCTTC. Its protein product is CASSPTLVSDEQFF.

The chain uses TRBV5-1 and TRBJ1-2, with D perhaps TRBD1 (6 bases). CDR3 length: 14 residues. Trimming cost V 4 bases and J 6 bases, with 16 bases left between them. Per germline, CDR1 SGHRS and CDR2 YFSETQ. The CDR3 loop is CASSRGHGTDGYTF. The CDR3 DNA sequence: TGCGCCAGCAGCCGGGGACACGGGACCGATGGCTACACCTTC.

The rearrangement uses TRBV10-2 and TRBJ2-3; 10 nucleotides agree with TRBD2. This CDR3 is 15 amino acids long. V lost 6 bases and J lost 3; bases outside the gene matches: 6. CDR1 is WSHSY, CDR2 SAAADI, per germline. The CDR3, as DNA: TGCGCCAGCAGCGTACTAGCGGGGAAAACAGATACGCAGTATTTT. This encodes CASSVLAGKTDTQYF.

The chain has TRBV5-4 and TRBJ2-2, with 11 positions matching TRBD1. V lost 4 bases to trimming and J lost 4 bases; unmatched junction nucleotides: 6. CDR3 size: 16 residues. The germline CDR1 and CDR2 sequences are SGHNT and YYREEE (reference sequence). The CDR3 DNA is TGTGCCAGCAGCGGACAGGGGGCGCAGGGCACCGGGGAGCTGTTTTTT. Translation gives CASSGQGAQGTGELFF.

This clone was observed once. The J gene is TRBJ2-3, the V gene TRBV5-1; D is uncertain. This CDR3 spans 13 amino acids. Trimming removed 4 bases at V and 2 bases at J, with 8 bases between. Looked up from germline, CDR1 is SGHRS and CDR2 is YFSETQ. The CDR3 region is CASSRQATDTQYF. As DNA, the CDR3 is TGCGCCAGCAGCCGGCAGGCCACAGATACGCAGTATTTT.

The V gene is TRBV27, the J gene TRBJ1-5; D call uncertain. This CDR3 comprises 13 residues. V dropped 2 bases and J dropped 3 bases, with 5 bases sitting between them. The germline V gene has CDR1 MNHEY and CDR2 SMNVEV (reference sequence). The CDR3 DNA follows: TGTGCCAGCAGTTTAGTTTCCAATCAGCCCCAGCATTTT. Protein sequence: CASSLVSNQPQHF.

The chain carries TRBV4-1 and TRBJ1-3, with a possible D match to TRBD1 (6 bases). Trimming pared 0 bases from V and 4 bases from J, leaving 13 bases between. From germline, CDR1 is MGHRA and CDR2 YSYEKL. This CDR3 comprises 16 residues. The DNA of the CDR3 is TGCGCCAGCAGCCAAGAGTGGGGGGGGCGCGGAAACACCATATATTTT. Protein: CASSQEWGGRGNTIYF.

This clone came up once. The chain uses TRBV5-4 and TRBJ2-2, with unresolved D. V lost 1 base, J lost 2 bases, and 6 bases lay in between. This CDR3 is built from 14 residues. Looked up from germline, CDR1 is SGHNT and CDR2 is YYREEE (reference sequence). This CDR3 is CASSLSKNTGELFF. In nucleotides, the CDR3 is TGTGCCAGCAGCTTGTCAAAAAACACCGGGGAGCTGTTTTTT.

The chain recombines TRBV19 with TRBJ2-2; TRBD1 or TRBD2 may be the D gene (6 bases each). The CDR3 has 16 residues. The germline V gene has CDR1 LNHDA and CDR2 SQIVND (reference sequence). The ends were cut back, 1 base at V and 4 bases at J, with 13 bases in the middle. CDR3 sequence (DNA): TGTGCCAGTAGTATAGTAGGAGGGGGAGGCACCGGGGAGCTGTTTTTT. This encodes CASSIVGGGGTGELFF.

The chain employs TRBV2 and TRBJ1-5; D is possibly TRBD1 (5 bases). CDR3 length: 16 amino acids. CDR1 and CDR2 (germline): SNHLY, FYNNEI. V was clipped by 7 bases and J by 2 bases, with 18 bases between them. For the CDR3, the DNA is TGTGCCAGCAACTCCGGGGCCCAATTGGGCAATCAGCCCCAGCATTTT. Translation gives CASNSGAQLGNQPQHF.

This chain connects TRBV7-2 to TRBJ1-2, with D hard to call. This CDR3 contains 14 residues. Germline CDR1 and CDR2: SGHTA and FQGNSA. V gave up 2 bases and J gave up 0 bases, with 7 bases separating them. CDR3 DNA sequence: TGTGCCAGCAGCTTATGGTTGGCTAACTATGGCTACACCTTC. Translated: CASSLWLANYGYTF.

The chain joins TRBV10-1 to TRBJ2-7, with D unresolved. CDR3 length: 14 amino acids. Germline V gene data show CDR1 as WNHNN and CDR2 as SYGVQD (reference sequence). V shed 3 bases and J shed 2 bases, with 11 bases lying between them. The CDR3 coding sequence is TGCGCCAGCAGTGACGCTCAGAGACCCTACGAGCAGTACTTC. Encoded protein: CASSDAQRPYEQYF.

The rearrangement joins TRBV5-1 to TRBJ1-1, with D perhaps TRBD1 (6 bases). Per germline, CDR1 SGHRS and CDR2 YFSETQ. This CDR3 has 15 amino acids. Trimming stripped 4 bases from V and 3 bases from J, with 16 bases between. The CDR3 protein is CASSPLRGADTEAFF. The CDR3 DNA reads TGCGCCAGCAGCCCCCTGAGGGGGGCCGACACTGAAGCTTTCTTT. Full variable domain (remainder filled in from reference TRBV5-1 and TRBJ1-1): KAGVTQTPRYLIKTRGQQVTLSCSPISGHRSVSWYQQTPGQGLQFLFEYFSETQRNKGNFPGRFSGRQFSNSRSEMNVSTLELGDSALYLCASSPLRGADTEAFFGQGTRLTVV.

The sample holds a few counts of this clone. The chain recombines TRBV29-1 with TRBJ2-5; 10 nucleotides match TRBD2. V lost 1 base to trimming and J lost 2 bases; unmatched junction nucleotides: 10. The germline V gene encodes CDR1 SQVTM and CDR2 ANQGSEA. The CDR3 covers 17 residues. The CDR3 region has the DNA TGCAGCGTTGAAGGGTTAGCGGGAGGAAATTCACAAGAGACCCAGTACTTC. Translated, it gives CSVEGLAGGNSQETQYF.

The CDR3 reads CASSREQETQYF. The DNA of the CDR3 is TGTGCCAGCAGTCGTGAACAAGAGACCCAGTACTTC. The chain joins TRBV25-1 to TRBJ2-5; D is unclear. Trimming left V 5 bases short and J 2 bases short, with 6 bases between. Germline assignment: CDR1 MGHDK and CDR2 SYGVNS. This CDR3 is built from 12 residues.

CDR3 in DNA: TGCGCCAGCAGCACCGACGGCGGCAGTTGGGATACGCAGTATTTT. It is translated as CASSTDGGSWDTQYF. This chain links TRBV5-1 with TRBJ2-3; no reliable D call. This CDR3 spans 15 amino acids. Trimming cost V 4 bases and J 6 bases, with 18 bases left between them. Germline loops: CDR1 SGHRS, CDR2 YFSETQ.

The rearrangement joins TRBV6-5 to TRBJ2-1; TRBD1 aligns across 9 bases. The CDR3 length is 16 residues. Trimming took 0 bases from V and 9 from J; bases not matched to a gene: 9. The germline gives CDR1 MNHEY, CDR2 SVGAGI. In nucleotides, the CDR3 is TGTGCCAGCAGTTACTCCGGACAGGGGAGGGGCAGTGAGCAGTTCTTC. Translation: CASSYSGQGRGSEQFF.

This clone is a singleton in its sample. The rearrangement uses TRBV15 and TRBJ1-1; D possibly corresponds to TRBD1 (5 bases). Trimming stripped 0 bases from V and 7 bases from J, with 12 bases between. Germline assignment: CDR1 LNHNV and CDR2 YYDKDF (reference sequence). This CDR3 spans 14 amino acids. The CDR3 DNA sequence: TGTGCCACCAGCAGAGATCGGCAGGGTGGTGAAGCTTTCTTT. Translation: CATSRDRQGGEAFF.

In its sample, this clone was seen a few times. CDR3 sequence: CASSSRYGYTF. The CDR3 DNA reads TGTGCCAGCAGTTCTAGGTATGGCTACACCTTC. The chain uses TRBV28 and TRBJ1-2, with D unclear. The CDR3 has 11 amino acids. Germline CDR1 reads MDHEN; CDR2 reads SYDVKM. Between the trimmed V and J ends, which lost 4 bases and 5 bases, there was a span of 5 bases.

V is TRBV6-1 and J is TRBJ2-6; 8 bases align to TRBD1. J gave up 2 bases and V 0 bases, and 6 bases lay outside the gene matches. CDR1 is MNHNS and CDR2 is SASEGT in the germline V gene. This CDR3 has 18 residues. The CDR3: CASSEAHPTGAGANVLTF. The CDR3 DNA reads as TGTGCCAGCAGTGAAGCGCACCCGACAGGGGCTGGGGCCAACGTCCTGACTTTC.

The chain employs TRBV9 and TRBJ1-4; D ambiguous. CDR3 length: 14 residues. CDR1 SGDLS and CDR2 YYNGEE come from the germline V gene. The V end lost 4 bases, the J end lost 5 bases, and 12 bases lay between the germline ends. CDR3 region: CASSPLVGNEKLFF. Here the CDR3 DNA reads TGTGCCAGCAGCCCCCTGGTTGGAAATGAAAAACTGTTTTTT.